A single sample gave rise to the 30 T cell receptor beta chains below, sequenced in a study of lymphopenia after photon versus proton radiotherapy. Generated by immunoSEQ multiplex PCR, the TCRdb table keeps only in-frame clones and is missing some. The sample carries tens of thousands of clones, 86% recorded once. Sequences were derived from peripheral blood, sampled from a patient treated with proton-based radiotherapy. The source is a woman aged 70 to 79 with pancreatic cancer. Some clones in this sample may be carry-over from other donors' samples.

The chain uses TRBV19 and TRBJ1-1; 8 nucleotides align to TRBD1. The V and J ends lost 5 bases and 5 bases, in that order; junction bases with no gene match: 7. Germline V gene sequence: CDR1 LNHDA, CDR2 SQIVND (reference sequence). The CDR3 extends over 14 amino acids. CDR3 nucleotides: TGTGCCAGTAGTCCTCCAGGGGGCAAAACTGAAGCTTTCTTT. This sequence encodes CASSPPGGKTEAFF.

V is TRBV28 and J is TRBJ1-2, with D unclear. The CDR3 covers 13 residues. With 4 bases removed from V and 7 bases from J, the gap between germline ends came to 13 bases. Germline CDR1 MDHEN, CDR2 SYDVKM. The CDR3 DNA sequence: TGTGCCAGCAGTTCGACTGGGCCCGGTGGCTACACCTTC. Translating it yields CASSSTGPGGYTF.

The gene calls are TRBV7-2 and TRBJ2-1; 7 bases map to TRBD2. The CDR3 has 17 residues. V dropped 5 bases and J dropped 2; count of bases not matched to a gene: 12. Germline-derived CDR1 and CDR2 are SGHTA and FQGNSA. The CDR3 loop reads CASSPSSGNPPYNEQFF. The CDR3 region has the DNA TGTGCCAGCAGCCCGTCCAGCGGGAACCCCCCCTACAATGAGCAGTTCTTC.

The chain couples TRBV11-2 to TRBJ2-7; 8 bases are a match to TRBD2. Germline V gives CDR1 SGHAT, CDR2 FQNNGV. Trimming at V came to 5 bases and at J to 0 bases, leaving 9 bases not matched to a gene. This CDR3 contains 16 residues. The CDR3 region has the DNA TGTGCCAGCAGCCCAGGACTAGCAGCGAGCTCCTACGAGCAGTACTTC. Protein sequence: CASSPGLAASSYEQYF.

The chain has TRBV19 and TRBJ1-5; D gene uncertain. Trimming took off 0 bases at V and 1 base at J, with 22 bases between the two ends. The CDR3 totals 20 residues. CDR1 is LNHDA, CDR2 SQIVND, per germline (reference sequence). The CDR3 loop is CASSIEVVWTGGPSNQPQHF. CDR3 in DNA: TGTGCCAGTAGTATAGAGGTGGTGTGGACGGGAGGCCCCAGCAATCAGCCCCAGCATTTT. The entire variable domain, with the rest obtained from reference TRBV19 and TRBJ1-5, is as follows: DGGITQSPKYLFRKEGQNVTLSCEQNLNHDAMYWYRQDPGQGLRLIYYSQIVNDFQKGDIAEGYSVSREKKESFPLTVTSAQKNPTAFYLCASSIEVVWTGGPSNQPQHFGDGTRLSIL.

The V call is TRBV2, the J call TRBJ2-7, with D perhaps assigned TRBD1 or TRBD2 (5 bases each). V shed 8 bases and J shed 5 bases, with 10 bases lying between them. The CDR3 length is 11 residues. Looked up from germline, CDR1 is SNHLY and CDR2 is FYNNEI. Written as DNA, the CDR3 is TGTGCCAGCGACCGGGGCAACGAGCAGTACTTC. Protein sequence: CASDRGNEQYF.

This clone has more than one count but fewer than ten. The chain uses TRBV11-2 and TRBJ1-1; tentatively, D is TRBD1 (6 bases). The germline V gene has CDR1 SGHAT and CDR2 FQNNGV. This CDR3 is built from 14 residues. V lost 1 base to trimming and J lost 5 bases, with 11 bases between them. The CDR3 here is CASSLVGHSTEAFF. The CDR3, as DNA: TGTGCCAGCAGCTTAGTGGGACACTCAACTGAAGCTTTCTTT.

The rearrangement uses TRBV7-2 and TRBJ1-5; D not resolved. The CDR3 runs to 13 residues. CDR1 is SGHTA and CDR2 is FQGNSA in the germline V gene. V was clipped by 7 bases and J by 0 bases, with 7 bases between them. CDR3 residues: CASNQNSNQPQHF. The CDR3 nucleotides are TGTGCCAGCAATCAGAATAGCAATCAGCCCCAGCATTTT.

CDR3 in amino acids: CASSPGGADSNQPQHF. CDR3 bases: TGTGCCAGCAGCCCGGGGGGGGCGGATAGCAATCAGCCCCAGCATTTT. The chain uses TRBV11-2 and TRBJ1-5; possible D gene TRBD1, 6 bases. V shed 5 bases and J shed 0 bases, with 14 bases lying between them. Germline CDR1 is SGHAT and CDR2 is FQNNGV. The CDR3 covers 16 residues.

The genes are TRBV9 and TRBJ2-7, with 8 positions matching TRBD2. The V and J ends lost 5 bases and 0 bases, in that order; junction bases with no gene match: 4. Germline lookup yields CDR1 SGDLS and CDR2 YYNGEE. The CDR3 contains 14 residues. The chain's CDR3 is CASSRGTSSYEQYF. Here the CDR3 DNA reads TGTGCCAGCAGTCGAGGGACTAGCTCCTACGAGCAGTACTTC. The full variable domain, its missing parts supplied by reference TRBV9 and TRBJ2-7, is DSGVTQTPKHLITATGQRVTLRCSPRSGDLSVYWYQQSLDQGLQFLIQYYNGEERAKGNILERFSAQQFPDLHSELNLSSLELGDSALYFCASSRGTSSYEQYFGPGTRLTVT.

V gene TRBV30 combines with J gene TRBJ2-1; D gene ambiguous. V was shortened by 0 bases and J by 4 bases, with 7 bases between the two germline ends. Germline values: CDR1 GTSNPN, CDR2 SVGIG (reference sequence). This CDR3 has 13 amino acids. CDR3 loop: CAWSVQPYNEQFF. The CDR3 coding sequence is TGTGCCTGGAGTGTACAACCATACAATGAGCAGTTCTTC.

V is TRBV19 and J is TRBJ2-7; TRBD1 aligns across 7 bases. This CDR3 region has 13 residues. Unmatched junction bases numbered 9, after V lost 9 bases and J lost 4 bases. In germline, CDR1 is LNHDA, CDR2 SQIVND (reference sequence). The CDR3 loop is CASGPGQIYEQYF. CDR3 sequence (DNA): TGTGCCAGCGGACCGGGACAGATATACGAGCAGTACTTC.

The CDR3 protein is CASSLGDRHYEQYF. Written as DNA, the CDR3 is TGTGCCAGCAGCTTAGGGGACAGACATTACGAGCAGTACTTC. The chain joins TRBV13 to TRBJ2-7; TRBD1 might be the D (6 bases). The length of the CDR3 is 14 residues. The germline V gene has CDR1 PRHDT and CDR2 FYEKMQ (reference sequence). V was cut by 0 bases and J by 4 bases, with 10 bases left in between.

The J gene is TRBJ1-4, the V gene TRBV28, with a weak D call TRBD1 (5 bases). CDR1 and CDR2 from the germline V gene are MDHEN and SYDVKM. The length of the CDR3 is 17 residues. Trimming removed 5 bases at V and 1 base at J, with 17 bases between. The CDR3 DNA reads TGTGCCAGCAGTCCCGTCCTCAGGGATTTAACTAATGAAAAACTGTTTTTT. Translated, it gives CASSPVLRDLTNEKLFF.

The chain uses TRBV19 and TRBJ1-3, with D tentatively TRBD1 (5 bases). Deletions cut 9 bases from V and 3 bases from J, with 15 bases between. CDR1 and CDR2 from the germline V gene are LNHDA and SQIVND (reference sequence). The CDR3 sequence is 14 residues long. This CDR3 reads CASIPRTSGNTIYF. DNA of the CDR3: TGTGCCAGCATTCCCCGGACAAGTGGAAACACCATATATTTT.

The rearrangement joins TRBV12-5 to TRBJ2-5; 14 bases agree with TRBD2. This CDR3 comprises 17 residues. Trimming removed 6 bases from V and 2 bases from J; junction bases left unmatched: 8. In germline, CDR1 is LGHNT, CDR2 FRNRAP. This CDR3 is CASGTGTSGSGQETQYF. CDR3 DNA: TGTGCTAGTGGCACGGGGACTAGCGGGAGTGGGCAAGAGACCCAGTACTTC.

This clone has just a few counts. V is TRBV11-2 and J is TRBJ2-7; D is unresolved. Germline loops: CDR1 SGHAT, CDR2 FQNNGV. The V end lost 0 bases, the J end lost 5 bases, and 11 bases lay between the germline ends. The CDR3 length is 14 residues. In DNA, the CDR3 is TGTGCCAGCAGCTTAGATCCCCAGGTCCACGAGCAGTACTTC. This gives the protein CASSLDPQVHEQYF.

The rearrangement uses TRBV2 and TRBJ1-3, with D tentatively TRBD1 (6 bases). The CDR3 contains 15 residues. V lost 4 bases and J 3 bases, leaving 13 bases between the germline ends. Germline V gene data show CDR1 as SNHLY and CDR2 as FYNNEI. The CDR3: CASSADRTGGNTIYF. The CDR3 coding sequence is TGTGCCAGCAGTGCAGACAGGACTGGTGGAAACACCATATATTTT.

The chain has TRBV5-1 and TRBJ2-5; 7 bases align to TRBD1. V lost 0 bases, J lost 2 bases, and 7 bases stayed unmatched. Germline V CDR1 and CDR2: SGHRS, YFSETQ. The CDR3 extends over 16 amino acids. CDR3 bases: TGCGCCAGCAGCTTGGGACAGGGTCCCCCACAAGAGACCCAGTACTTC. Translation gives CASSLGQGPPQETQYF.

This clone showed up just a few times. This rearrangement joins TRBV30 to TRBJ2-7, with no clear D. Trimming shortened V by 1 base and J by 4 bases, and 5 bases separated the two germline ends. The CDR3 contains 11 residues. Germline CDR1 is GTSNPN and CDR2 is SVGIG (reference sequence). As DNA, the CDR3 is TGTGCCTGGAGTGAAGCTTACGAGCAGTACTTC. It yields the protein CAWSEAYEQYF.

The gene calls are TRBV18 and TRBJ1-1, with D tentatively TRBD1 (5 bases). CDR3 length: 13 residues. CDR1 and CDR2 (germline): KGHSH, LQKENI. Trimming stripped 1 base from V and 3 bases from J, with 6 bases between. CDR3 amino acids: CASSPLGDTEAFF. DNA of the CDR3: TGTGCCAGCTCACCACTGGGGGACACTGAAGCTTTCTTT.

The chain's CDR3 is CASSLDPPYNEQFF. The CDR3 DNA follows: TGTGCCAGCAGCTTAGATCCGCCTTACAATGAGCAGTTCTTC. The V and J genes are TRBV13 and TRBJ2-1; D gene unclear. V lost 1 base to trimming and J lost 4 bases, with 8 bases between them. Germline assignment: CDR1 PRHDT and CDR2 FYEKMQ (reference sequence). The CDR3 spans 14 residues. Full variable domain (outside the CDR3, taken from reference TRBV13 and TRBJ2-1): AAGVIQSPRHLIKEKRETATLKCYPIPRHDTVYWYQQGPGQDPQFLISFYEKMQSDKGSIPDRFSAQQFSDYHSELNMSSLELGDSALYFCASSLDPPYNEQFFGPGTRLTVL.

Only a few counts were recorded for this clone. A junction end diverges from the germline sequence, so it may reflect a read error. The V call is TRBV7-7, the J call TRBJ2-5; D possibly corresponds to TRBD2 (6 bases). The V gene's germline CDR1 is SSHAT and CDR2 FNYEAQ (reference sequence). The CDR3 spans 15 residues. CDR3 bases: TGTGCTAGCAGCCCTCCGGGACGTCGGGGGGAGACCCAGTACTTC. This translates into CASSPPGRRGETQYF.

This clone was recorded a few times. V and J are TRBV2 and TRBJ1-5; D gene uncertain. Germline V gives CDR1 SNHLY, CDR2 FYNNEI. This CDR3 spans 13 amino acids. V was shortened by 4 bases and J by 0 bases, with 4 bases between the two germline ends. The CDR3 region is CASSASSNQPQHF. The CDR3 DNA is TGTGCCAGCAGTGCAAGTAGCAATCAGCCCCAGCATTTT.

The chain links TRBV7-2 to TRBJ2-7; 7 bases are shared with TRBD1. CDR1 and CDR2 (germline): SGHTA, FQGNSA. Losses at the gene ends were 5 bases for V and 2 bases for J; bases not matched to a gene: 3. This CDR3 contains 13 residues. CDR3 in DNA: TGTGCCAGCAGCAAACAGGGGACCTACGAGCAGTACTTC. Its translation: CASSKQGTYEQYF.

V usage is TRBV19 and J usage is TRBJ1-2, with D tentatively TRBD1 (6 bases). The CDR3 runs 14 residues. Between the trimmed V and J ends, which lost 6 bases and 8 bases, there was a span of 19 bases. Germline V gene lookup returns CDR1 LNHDA and CDR2 SQIVND (reference sequence). The CDR3 is CASSSQGRAEGYTF. The CDR3, as DNA: TGTGCCAGTAGCTCCCAGGGGCGGGCGGAAGGCTACACCTTC.

The CDR3 coding sequence is TGCAGCGTTGAAGGGTACAGGGTCAATGAGCAGTTCTTC. Encoded protein: CSVEGYRVNEQFF. This chain uses TRBV29-1 with TRBJ2-1, with D possibly matching TRBD1 (6 bases). This CDR3 region has 13 residues. V dropped 1 base and J dropped 6 bases, with 10 bases sitting between them. Germline values: CDR1 SQVTM, CDR2 ANQGSEA.

The chain joins TRBV18 to TRBJ1-1; no reliable D call. Germline-derived CDR1 and CDR2 are KGHSH and LQKENI. The CDR3 contains 13 residues. Trimming removed 2 bases at V and 7 bases at J, with 11 bases between. The CDR3 region has the DNA TGTGCCAGCTCACCAGTGACCTTTTTTGAAGCTTTCTTT. This sequence encodes CASSPVTFFEAFF. Combining the CDR3 with reference TRBV18 and TRBJ1-1 gives the whole variable domain NAGVMQNPRHLVRRRGQEARLRCSPMKGHSHVYWYRQLPEEGLKFMVYLQKENIIDESGMPKERFSAEFPKEGPSILRIQQVVRGDSAAYFCASSPVTFFEAFFGQGTRLTVV.

The chain employs TRBV5-1 and TRBJ2-2; 7 bases align to TRBD1. The V and J ends lost 0 bases and 0 bases, in that order; junction bases with no gene match: 2. This CDR3 contains 16 residues. Germline V CDR1 and CDR2: SGHRS, YFSETQ. The CDR3 bases are TGCGCCAGCAGCTTGGACGGGACAGCGAACACCGGGGAGCTGTTTTTT. Its protein is CASSLDGTANTGELFF.

J is TRBJ2-5 and V is TRBV11-2, with TRBD1 as a possible D gene (5 bases). Trimming cost V 2 bases and J 3 bases, with 19 bases left between them. Germline CDR1 is SGHAT and CDR2 is FQNNGV. The CDR3 is 17 residues long. CDR3 amino acids: CASSLRVGPTVEETQYF. CDR3 nucleotides: TGTGCCAGCAGCTTAAGGGTGGGTCCGACAGTAGAAGAGACCCAGTACTTC.